Below, one T cell receptor beta chain is given with its context. Its matching antigen is unknown. Germline V CDR1 and CDR2: SGHRS, YFSETQ. CDR3 length: 13 residues. Deletions cut 2 bases from V and 5 bases from J, with 9 bases between. This sample is part of a study of shared clonotypes between healthy human individuals. Study-level results: Naive subsets, compared against memory subsets, generally had larger estimated richness values.

Each PCR replicate from the sorted subsets contained 200 to 250 ng DNA, which is about 30,000 T cell genomes. Per the authors' pipeline: There were no quality scores in the junction-only immunoSEQ sequences, so filtering differed. Measured with immunoSEQ multiplex PCR; TCRdb has only the in-frame clones, and not every one. V, J and clone size reflect that table, while D and trimming were determined from the DNA. The table lists about 990,000 clones, about 84% of them singletons. The receptor's source is a man aged 18 to 29 in good health. Some clones in this sample may be carry-over from other donors' samples. The sequenced sample was memory CD4+ T cells from PBMCs. Subset defined: CD45RA-negative fraction. The rearrangement links TRBV5-1 to TRBJ2-3; D call uncertain. CDR3 bases: TGCGCCAGCAGCTTAGACGTGGTAGATACGCAGTATTTT. Protein sequence: CASSLDVVDTQYF.